These 3 T cell receptor beta chains originate from one sample sequenced in a study of blood T cells in healthy people across ages. Alongside a J-beta primer mix, a sample-barcoded 5' primer served in a second PCR lasting about 7 to 12 cycles. MiXCR, applied by TCRdb to the 5' RACE reads, yields one record per CDR3 protein. The sample has about 1.5 million distinct CDR3 sequences, roughly two fifths seen once. Source material: blood. Receptor source: a young woman in good health.

Only a few counts were recorded for this clonotype. The V call is TRBV6-2 or TRBV6-3, the J call TRBJ2-2, with TRBD1 identical over 8 bases. The CDR3 has 17 residues. V shed 2 bases, J shed 5 bases, and the junction held 10 bases outside the gene matches. The germline V gene has CDR1 MNHEY and CDR2 SVGEGT. The CDR3 coding sequence is TGTGCCAGCAGTTACCTTCGTGGGACAGGCAAGACCGGGGAGCTGTTTTTT. It specifies CASSYLRGTGKTGELFF.

The chain carries TRBV5-1 and TRBJ2-1; the match to TRBD1 covers 8 bases. V gave up 4 bases and J gave up 1 base; unmatched junction bases: 4. Germline lookup yields CDR1 SGHRS and CDR2 YFSETQ. This CDR3 has 15 residues. The CDR3 DNA is TGCGCCAGCAGCGTCCGGGACAGGTCCTACAATGAGCAGTTCTTC. This encodes CASSVRDRSYNEQFF. Supplemented by reference TRBV5-1 and TRBJ2-1, the full variable domain reads KAGVTQTPRYLIKTRGQQVTLSCSPISGHRSVSWYQQTPGQGLQFLFEYFSETQRNKGNFPGRFSGRQFSNSRSEMNVSTLELGDSALYLCASSVRDRSYNEQFFGPGTRLTVL.

There are a few counts of this clonotype. This chain connects TRBV7-9 to TRBJ2-1; 9 bases match TRBD2. The J segment lost 8 bases and the V segment lost 5 bases, leaving 10 bases of the junction unmatched. Germline V gene lookup returns CDR1 SEHNR and CDR2 FQNEAQ (reference sequence). This CDR3 has 15 amino acids. The CDR3 region is CASSASGTSFHEQFF. Written as DNA, the CDR3 is TGTGCCAGCAGCGCATCCGGGACTAGCTTCCATGAGCAGTTCTTC.